These 10 T cell receptor beta chains originate from one sample sequenced in a study of low-dose radiotherapy and immunotherapy resistance in tumors. The time point: after trial treatment. The treatment was: LDRT plus nivolumab, ipilimumab, low-dose cyclophosphamide and aspirin (RACIN trial). First-strand cDNA relied on TRAV- and TRBV-specific primers spanning alpha and beta chains. The PCR that amplified TCRs ran for 20 to 25 cycles, relying on a constant-region primer and a V-primer adapter. TCRdb recomputed calls from the reads with MiXCR, one row per CDR3 protein. The sample holds 75,000 to 95,000 distinct CDR3 sequences, less than 25% seen once. The sequences come from PBMCs, collected after low-dose radiotherapy plus immunotherapy. The receptors originated from a female donor with ovarian cancer.

Ten or more counts support this clonotype. The chain joins TRBV28 to TRBJ2-2, with D possibly being TRBD1 (5 bases). Germline values: CDR1 MDHEN, CDR2 SYDVKM. Trimming left V 5 bases short and J 0 bases short, with 10 bases between. This CDR3 is 15 amino acids long. The CDR3 sequence is CASSPVGANTGELFF. DNA for the CDR3: TGTGCCAGCAGTCCAGTAGGGGCGAACACCGGGGAGCTGTTTTTT.

J is TRBJ2-3 and V is TRBV4-2; 9 bases line up with TRBD1. Germline V gene lookup returns CDR1 LGHNA and CDR2 YNFKEQ. This CDR3 spans 15 amino acids. The V segment lost 3 bases and the J segment 5 bases; nucleotides outside the gene matches: 6. The CDR3 sequence: CASSHLQGAGDTQYF. In DNA, the CDR3 is TGTGCCAGCAGCCACCTACAGGGGGCCGGAGATACGCAGTATTTT.

This clonotype has a single count. A far larger clone is one base from this, pointing to a likely read error. J is TRBJ1-4 and V is TRBV13, with D unresolved. This CDR3 comprises 20 residues. Per the germline V gene, CDR1 is PRHDT and CDR2 is FYEKMQ (reference sequence). CDR3 loop: CVSSLVGSRYWGATNEKLFF. CDR3 bases: TGTGTCAGCAGCTTAGTCGGGTCGAGATATTGGGGTGCAACTAATGAAAAACTGTTTTTT.

This clonotype occurred many times. The V call is TRBV7-9, the J call TRBJ1-1; D is uncertain. The V gene's germline CDR1 is SEHNR and CDR2 FQNEAQ (reference sequence). Trimming stripped 5 bases from V and 6 bases from J, with 13 bases between. CDR3 length equals 13 residues. The CDR3 sequence: CASSPGTAPEAFF. The CDR3 DNA reads TGTGCCAGCAGCCCCGGTACGGCACCTGAAGCTTTCTTT.

This clonotype was recorded many times. J is TRBJ2-1 and V is TRBV20-1; 7 bases are a match to TRBD2. After removal of 0 bases from V and 5 bases from J, the junction contained 7 bases not matched to a gene. Germline-derived CDR1 and CDR2 are DFQATT and SNEGSKA (reference sequence). The CDR3 is 15 residues long. In DNA, the CDR3 is TGCAGTGCTAGAGATGGGGCTAGCGGTGACAATGAGCAGTTCTTC. Translating gives CSARDGASGDNEQFF.

This clonotype was found many times. This chain links TRBV20-1 with TRBJ2-7; D is undetermined. This CDR3 is 14 amino acids long. V lost 3 bases and J lost 2, with 14 bases in between. Per germline, CDR1 DFQATT and CDR2 SNEGSKA (reference sequence). The chain's CDR3 is CSASVGIGPYEQYF. The CDR3 DNA reads TGCAGTGCTAGTGTGGGTATCGGGCCCTACGAGCAGTACTTC.

This clonotype was found many times. V usage is TRBV6-1 and J usage is TRBJ2-5; D might be TRBD1 or TRBD2, each matching 6 bases. V was pared by 2 bases and J by 4 bases, with 14 bases between. The CDR3 is 15 residues long. Germline-derived CDR1 and CDR2 are MNHNS and SASEGT. The CDR3 DNA follows: TGTGCCAGCAGTGAATTCCAAGGGGGGAGAGAGACCCAGTACTTC. Amino acids: CASSEFQGGRETQYF.

At least ten counts were recorded for this clonotype. The V gene is TRBV5-4, the J gene TRBJ2-1; D gene ambiguous. Germline V gene lookup returns CDR1 SGHNT and CDR2 YYREEE (reference sequence). The CDR3 spans 16 residues. V lost 4 bases to trimming and J lost 0 bases, with 14 bases between them. CDR3 bases: TGTGCCAGCAGCCTTAAGCAATTAAGCTCCTACAATGAGCAGTTCTTC. As protein: CASSLKQLSSYNEQFF.

This sequence joins TRBV18 and TRBJ1-1, with TRBD1 identical over 7 bases. V gave up 3 bases and J gave up 4 bases; unmatched junction bases: 11. CDR1 and CDR2 from the germline V gene are KGHSH and LQKENI. The CDR3 is 16 residues long. The CDR3 DNA reads TGTGCCAGCTCACCCTCGATGACAGGGAGGGGCACTGAAGCTTTCTTT. Residues: CASSPSMTGRGTEAFF. The whole variable domain, filled in from reference TRBV18 and TRBJ1-1, reads NAGVMQNPRHLVRRRGQEARLRCSPMKGHSHVYWYRQLPEEGLKFMVYLQKENIIDESGMPKERFSAEFPKEGPSILRIQQVVRGDSAAYFCASSPSMTGRGTEAFFGQGTRLTVV.

This clonotype was observed at least ten times. This chain links TRBV27 with TRBJ2-1, with D perhaps TRBD2 (7 bases). V gave up 5 bases and J gave up 5 bases, with 16 bases separating them. CDR3 length: 15 residues. Germline V gene lookup returns CDR1 MNHEY and CDR2 SMNVEV (reference sequence). As DNA, the CDR3 is TGTGCCAGCAGTCCCGGGTGGGGGGGCCACAATGAGCAGTTCTTC. Its protein product is CASSPGWGGHNEQFF.